The rows below give T cell receptor beta chains drawn from one sample of a study of T cells in localized non-small cell lung cancer. Using immunoSEQ multiplex PCR, the repertoire was profiled, and TCRdb retains in-frame clones only, with some absent. The sample has 20,000 to 25,000 clones, around 88% seen once. This sample comprised peripheral blood mononuclear cells, obtained before any cancer treatment. The receptors stem from a woman aged 35 to 75 with stage III lung adenocarcinoma. Both conserved end residues are part of each CDR3. Fields, in order: clone size, V gene, CDR3 protein. Size is omitted from some rows. Given values are once, few, many or a class for expanded clones.

. | TRBV27 | CASSHPQETQYF
. | TRBV11-2 | CASSSDPGLATDTQYF
. | TRBV7-9 | CASSLGASPPYNEQFF
. | TRBV19 | CASSIVGDRGEAFF
. | TRBV18 | CASSLLGGRNTEAFF
. | TRBV5-4 | CASSSSQGTYEQYF
. | TRBV7-9 | CASSFGGGGLSAQYF
. | TRBV6-1 | CASSSEVYTQYF
. | TRBV5-6 | CASSRKGDGGNEKLFF
once | TRBV7-6 | CASSAGTGITQETQYF
medium-sized | TRBV2 | CASSEGGRSYNEQFF
. | TRBV29-1 | CSVEDQFQLAGGFATDTQYF
once | TRBV19 | CASSGPTDTQYF
. | TRBV2 | CASREDRGYSNQPQHF
. | TRBV5-6 | CASSSRALSAYEQYF
. | TRBV6-1 | CASRVPGGANVLTF
once | TRBV7-2 | CASSLPGVGADTQYF
. | TRBV18 | CASSPPANSGANVLTF
. | TRBV7-7 | CASSPRGVREPRNNEQFF
. | TRBV5-1 | CARAGTGTYEQYF
. | TRBV15 | CATSEGLAGSQETQYF
. | TRBV5-8 | CASSLRTDTQYF
. | TRBV7-8 | CASSDSYYGYTF
. | TRBV7-9 | CASSLSTTDTQYF
. | TRBV9 | CASSEGTGAEAFF
. | TRBV6-1 | CASSDRGGQETQYF
once | TRBV10-3 | CAISVDGKNGYTF
. | TRBV5-8 | CASSNAGTSPEAFF
. | TRBV5-6 | CASSFASGLTDTQYF